This TCR beta chain was sequenced for a study of shared clonotypes between healthy human individuals. Study information: Participating donors consisted of two women and a few men aged 18 to 49.

TCRdb's table, derived via immunoSEQ multiplex PCR, lists solely in-frame clones and lacks some. The table includes 2 million to 2.5 million clones, more than 90% detected once. The V and J ends lost 5 bases and 0 bases, in that order; junction bases with no gene match: 11. The CDR3 is 18 residues long. CDR1 and CDR2 (germline): MDHEN, SYDVKM. Sequences were obtained from naive CD4+ T cells sorted from blood. The subset here: CD45RA+ positively selected. The chain combines TRBV28 with TRBJ2-1; 9 nucleotides match TRBD1. The receptor was isolated from a man aged 18 to 30 in good health. CDR3 amino acids: CASSPTAGQGPSYNEQFF. CDR3 bases: TGTGCCAGCAGTCCCACGGCTGGACAGGGGCCCTCCTACAATGAGCAGTTCTTC.